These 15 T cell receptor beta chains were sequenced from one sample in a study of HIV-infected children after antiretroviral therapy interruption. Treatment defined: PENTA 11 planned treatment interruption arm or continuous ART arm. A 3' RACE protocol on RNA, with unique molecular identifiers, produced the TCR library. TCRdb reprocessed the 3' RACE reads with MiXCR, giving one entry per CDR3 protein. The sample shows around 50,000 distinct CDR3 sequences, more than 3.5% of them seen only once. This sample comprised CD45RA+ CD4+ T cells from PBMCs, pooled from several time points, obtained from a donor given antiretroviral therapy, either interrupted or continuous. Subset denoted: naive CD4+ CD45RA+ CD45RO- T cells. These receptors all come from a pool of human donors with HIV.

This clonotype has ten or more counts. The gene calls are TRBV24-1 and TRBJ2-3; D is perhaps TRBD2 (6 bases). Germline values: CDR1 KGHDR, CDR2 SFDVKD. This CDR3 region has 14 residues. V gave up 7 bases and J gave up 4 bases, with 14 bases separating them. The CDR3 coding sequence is TGTGCCACCAGAGGTCGGGGGACCTCAGATACGCAGTATTTT. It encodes CATRGRGTSDTQYF.

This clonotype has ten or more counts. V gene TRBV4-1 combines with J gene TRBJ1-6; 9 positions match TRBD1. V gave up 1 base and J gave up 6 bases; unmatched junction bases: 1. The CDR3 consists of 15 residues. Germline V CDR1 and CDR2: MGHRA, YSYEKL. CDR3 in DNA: TGCGCCAGCAGCCAAGCGGGACAGGGTAATTCACCCCTCCACTTT. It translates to CASSQAGQGNSPLHF.

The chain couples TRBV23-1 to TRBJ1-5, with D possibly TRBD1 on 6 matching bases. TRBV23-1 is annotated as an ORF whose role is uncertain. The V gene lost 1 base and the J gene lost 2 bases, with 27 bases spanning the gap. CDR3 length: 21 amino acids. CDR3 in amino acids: CASSQLPLNSLGQKCNQPQHF. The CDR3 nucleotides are TGCGCCAGCAGTCAATTACCCCTGAATTCCCTCGGACAGAAATGCAATCAGCCCCAGCATTTT.

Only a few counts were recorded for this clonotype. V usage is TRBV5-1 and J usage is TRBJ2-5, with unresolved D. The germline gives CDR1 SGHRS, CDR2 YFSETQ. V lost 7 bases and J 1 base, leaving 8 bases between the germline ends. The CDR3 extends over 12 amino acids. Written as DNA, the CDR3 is TGCGCCAGCGGAGAATCCCAAGAGACCCAGTACTTC. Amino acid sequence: CASGESQETQYF. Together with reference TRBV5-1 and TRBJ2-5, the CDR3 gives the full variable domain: KAGVTQTPRYLIKTRGQQVTLSCSPISGHRSVSWYQQTPGQGLQFLFEYFSETQRNKGNFPGRFSGRQFSNSRSEMNVSTLELGDSALYLCASGESQETQYFGPGTRLLVL.

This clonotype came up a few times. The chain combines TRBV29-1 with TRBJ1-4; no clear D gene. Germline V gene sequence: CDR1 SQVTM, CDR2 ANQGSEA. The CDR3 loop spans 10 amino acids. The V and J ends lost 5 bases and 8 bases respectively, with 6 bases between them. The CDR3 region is CSVKEEKLFF. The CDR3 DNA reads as TGCAGCGTTAAGGAAGAAAAACTGTTTTTT.

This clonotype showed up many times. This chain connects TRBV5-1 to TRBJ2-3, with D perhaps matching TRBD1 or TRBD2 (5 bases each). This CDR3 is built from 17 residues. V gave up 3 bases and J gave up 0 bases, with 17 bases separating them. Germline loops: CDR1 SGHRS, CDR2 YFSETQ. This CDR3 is CASSSGVQVFSTDTQYF. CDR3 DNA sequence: TGCGCCAGCAGCTCCGGGGTACAGGTTTTTAGCACAGATACGCAGTATTTT.

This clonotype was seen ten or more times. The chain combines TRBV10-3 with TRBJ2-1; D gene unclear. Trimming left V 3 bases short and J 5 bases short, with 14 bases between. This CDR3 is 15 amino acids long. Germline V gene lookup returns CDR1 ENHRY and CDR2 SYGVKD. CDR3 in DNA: TGTGCCATCAGTGATGGGCAGAAAGATAACAATGAGCAGTTCTTC. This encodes CAISDGQKDNNEQFF.

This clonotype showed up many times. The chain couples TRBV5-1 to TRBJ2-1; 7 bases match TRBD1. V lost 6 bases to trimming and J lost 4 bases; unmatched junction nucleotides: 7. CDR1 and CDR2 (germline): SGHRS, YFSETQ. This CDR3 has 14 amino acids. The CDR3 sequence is CASTKGQPYNEQFF. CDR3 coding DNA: TGCGCCAGCACTAAGGGACAGCCATACAATGAGCAGTTCTTC.

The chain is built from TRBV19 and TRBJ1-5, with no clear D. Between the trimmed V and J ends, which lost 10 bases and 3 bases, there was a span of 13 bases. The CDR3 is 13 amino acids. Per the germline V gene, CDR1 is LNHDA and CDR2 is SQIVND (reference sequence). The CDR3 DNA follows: TGTGCCACCCGGCCGGAGTTCAATCAGCCCCAGCATTTT. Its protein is CATRPEFNQPQHF.

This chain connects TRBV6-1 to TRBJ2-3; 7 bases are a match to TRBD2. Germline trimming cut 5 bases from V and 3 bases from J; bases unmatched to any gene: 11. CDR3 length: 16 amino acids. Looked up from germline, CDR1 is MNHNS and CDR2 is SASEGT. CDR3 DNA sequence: TGTGCCAGCAGTACCGGTAGCGGGTTAGGGACAGATACGCAGTATTTT. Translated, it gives CASSTGSGLGTDTQYF.

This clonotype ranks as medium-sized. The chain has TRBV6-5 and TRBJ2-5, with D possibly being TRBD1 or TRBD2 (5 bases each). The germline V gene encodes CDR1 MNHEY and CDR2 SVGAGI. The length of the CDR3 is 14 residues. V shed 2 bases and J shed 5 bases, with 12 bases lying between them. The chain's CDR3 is CASSYVRGPETQYF. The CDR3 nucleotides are TGTGCCAGCAGTTACGTCCGGGGCCCGGAGACCCAGTACTTC.

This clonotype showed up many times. The CDR3 reads CASSRGANYGYTF. Written as DNA, the CDR3 is TGCGCCAGCAGCCGAGGGGCTAACTATGGCTACACCTTC. The chain combines TRBV5-1 with TRBJ1-2, with D possibly matching TRBD1 (5 bases). The CDR3 is 13 amino acids. Trimming removed 4 bases at V and 0 bases at J, with 7 bases between. The germline gives CDR1 SGHRS, CDR2 YFSETQ.

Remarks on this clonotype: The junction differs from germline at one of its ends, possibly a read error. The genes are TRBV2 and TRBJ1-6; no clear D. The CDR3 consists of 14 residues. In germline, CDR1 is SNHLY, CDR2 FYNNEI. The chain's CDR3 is CASSEGSYNSPLHF. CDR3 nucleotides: TGTGCCAGCAGCGAAGGCTCCTATAATTCACCCCTCCACTTT.

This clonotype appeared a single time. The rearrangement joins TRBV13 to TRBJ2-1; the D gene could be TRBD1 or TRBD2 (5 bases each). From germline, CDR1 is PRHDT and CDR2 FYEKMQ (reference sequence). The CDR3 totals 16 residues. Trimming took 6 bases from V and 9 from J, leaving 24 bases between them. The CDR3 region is CASSLTLGDNYAEQFF. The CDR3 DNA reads TGTGCCAGCAGTCTGACTCTGGGGGATAACTATGCTGAGCAGTTCTTC.

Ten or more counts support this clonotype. CDR3 residues: CASSQKSLTDRVEQYF. CDR3 in DNA: TGCGCCAGCAGTCAAAAATCCCTAACTGACAGGGTCGAGCAGTACTTC. The chain recombines TRBV23-1 with TRBJ2-7; 7 positions agree with TRBD1. TRBV23-1 is an ORF, with its function uncertain. The CDR3 covers 16 residues. V dropped 2 bases and J dropped 6; count of bases not matched to a gene: 13.